Below, 17 T cell receptor beta chains from the same sample are listed, as sequenced in a study of T cell repertoires in cytomegalovirus infection. MiXCR, run by TCRdb on the reads, gives a single entry per CDR3 protein. The data hold about 180,000 distinct CDR3 sequences, with 17% observed a single time. The sequencing sample was made of CD8+ T cells from PBMCs. Source of these receptors: a human donor in good health (CMV status not recorded). Some clones in this sample may be carry-over from other donors' samples.

The V call is TRBV20-1, the J call TRBJ2-7; a possible D gene is TRBD2 (6 bases). This CDR3 spans 13 amino acids. The V end was cut by 6 bases, the J end by 5 bases, with 17 bases between. Germline CDR1 reads DFQATT; CDR2 reads SNEGSKA (reference sequence). In nucleotides, the CDR3 is TGCAGTGCCCCAGGTGGAGGGTTGGACGAGCAGTACTTC. Its protein product is CSAPGGGLDEQYF.

The chain links TRBV7-9 to TRBJ2-1; 9 positions agree with TRBD1. The CDR3 covers 13 residues. Germline-derived CDR1 and CDR2 are SEHNR and FQNEAQ (reference sequence). Trimming at V came to 5 bases and at J to 14 bases, leaving 10 bases not matched to a gene. This CDR3 reads CASSTGQGMVEFF. The CDR3 DNA is TGTGCCAGCAGCACCGGACAGGGGATGGTTGAGTTCTTC. Complete variable domain (other parts from reference TRBV7-9 and TRBJ2-1): DTGVSQNPRHKITKRGQNVTFRCDPISEHNRLYWYRQTLGQGPEFLTYFQNEAQLEKSRLLSDRFSAERPKGSFSTLEIQRTEQGDSAMYLCASSTGQGMVEFFGPGTRLTVL.

This chain connects TRBV20-1 to TRBJ2-3; 9 bases match TRBD2. The CDR3 has 17 amino acids. J was trimmed by 2 bases and V by 0 bases; bases with no gene match: 9. Per germline, CDR1 DFQATT and CDR2 SNEGSKA (reference sequence). CDR3 in amino acids: CSARDLSGGPPTDTQYF. DNA of the CDR3: TGCAGTGCTAGAGATCTCAGCGGGGGGCCACCCACAGATACGCAGTATTTT.

This clonotype was seen more than once but under ten times. The genes are TRBV6-5 and TRBJ2-7; the D gene is possibly TRBD1 (5 bases). CDR1 and CDR2 from the germline V gene are MNHEY and SVGAGI. The CDR3 length is 16 residues. Trimming left V 0 bases short and J 5 bases short, with 17 bases between. The CDR3 reads CASSYSRLRQFDEQYF. CDR3 DNA sequence: TGTGCCAGCAGTTACTCGAGACTTAGACAGTTCGACGAGCAGTACTTC.

The rearrangement links TRBV7-2 to TRBJ2-7; D unresolved. The CDR3 is 16 residues long. V was pared by 0 bases and J by 0 bases, with 12 bases between. Germline values: CDR1 SGHTA, CDR2 FQGNSA. The CDR3 DNA reads TGTGCCAGCAGCTTAGCGCCAGGACCGTACTCCTACGAGCAGTACTTC. Translating gives CASSLAPGPYSYEQYF.

The chain employs TRBV7-9 and TRBJ1-1, with D uncertain. This CDR3 contains 13 residues. Germline loops: CDR1 SEHNR, CDR2 FQNEAQ (reference sequence). Trimming left V 1 base short and J 3 bases short, with 6 bases between. CDR3 bases: TGTGCCAGCAGCTTAGAATCAGACACTGAAGCTTTCTTT. Translation gives CASSLESDTEAFF.

The gene calls are TRBV6-1 and TRBJ2-7, with 7 bases fitting TRBD2. The CDR3 is 14 amino acids. Germline V CDR1 and CDR2: MNHNS, SASEGT. Trimming cost V 7 bases and J 0 bases; bases outside gene matches: 6. Here the CDR3 DNA reads TGTGCCAGCAATGGACGGGGGGTCTCCTACGAGCAGTACTTC. As protein: CASNGRGVSYEQYF.

This chain links TRBV7-6 with TRBJ2-2, with TRBD2 as a possible D gene (6 bases). CDR1 SGHVS and CDR2 FNYEAQ come from the germline V gene. The V and J ends lost 5 bases and 7 bases respectively, with 14 bases between them. The CDR3 spans 14 residues. The CDR3 sequence: CASSPSNGGGELFF. The CDR3 bases are TGTGCCAGCAGCCCCTCCAACGGGGGCGGGGAGCTGTTTTTT.

The table lists this clonotype with a few counts. V usage is TRBV7-6 and J usage is TRBJ1-4; D remains ambiguous. V dropped 5 bases and J dropped 6 bases, with 10 bases sitting between them. The CDR3 loop spans 13 amino acids. The germline V gene has CDR1 SGHVS and CDR2 FNYEAQ. DNA for the CDR3: TGTGCCAGCAGCCCCGACGGGGATGAAAAACTGTTTTTT. Translating it yields CASSPDGDEKLFF.

The chain is built from TRBV5-1 and TRBJ1-6; D may be TRBD1 (6 bases). Germline CDR1 SGHRS, CDR2 YFSETQ. The CDR3 extends over 16 amino acids. Trimming pared 4 bases from V and 12 bases from J, leaving 23 bases between. The CDR3 DNA reads TGCGCCAGCAGCCTCTCGGACAGCTTCAATTTCGGACCCCTCCACTTT. Translating it yields CASSLSDSFNFGPLHF.

This clonotype has more than one count but fewer than ten. The chain combines TRBV7-8 with TRBJ2-2; TRBD2 is a possible D gene (7 bases). The CDR3 consists of 22 residues. Per the germline V gene, CDR1 is SGHVS and CDR2 is FQNEAQ. V was pared by 2 bases and J by 1 base, with 29 bases between. The CDR3 loop is CASSLRDGGGDESLRNTGELFF. For the CDR3, the DNA is TGTGCCAGCAGCTTAAGGGATGGAGGGGGGGACGAATCACTAAGGAACACCGGGGAGCTGTTTTTT.

This clonotype was observed a few times. The V gene is TRBV6-5, the J gene TRBJ1-5; 8 nucleotides line up with TRBD1. In germline, CDR1 is MNHEY, CDR2 SVGAGI. V lost 4 bases and J lost 3; bases outside the gene matches: 5. This CDR3 contains 15 residues. The CDR3 protein is CASSWAGGPNQPQHF. The CDR3, as DNA: TGTGCCAGCAGTTGGGCAGGGGGCCCCAATCAGCCCCAGCATTTT.

In this sample, this clonotype turned up a few times. V is TRBV20-1 and J is TRBJ2-1; 9 nucleotides line up with TRBD1. Germline-derived CDR1 and CDR2 are DFQATT and SNEGSKA (reference sequence). This CDR3 region has 16 residues. The J segment lost 7 bases and the V segment lost 0 bases, leaving 10 bases of the junction unmatched. The DNA of the CDR3 is TGCAGTGCTAGAGACACCGGGACAGGGTATCGAAATGAGCAGTTCTTC. Translating gives CSARDTGTGYRNEQFF.

This clonotype appeared a single time. The chain carries TRBV7-9 and TRBJ2-2, with unresolved D. The CDR3 length is 16 residues. Between the trimmed V and J ends, which lost 4 bases and 5 bases, there was a span of 17 bases. CDR1 and CDR2 from the germline V gene are SEHNR and FQNEAQ (reference sequence). CDR3 DNA: TGTGCCAGCAGCTCGCCCGTGATTAGGCGGACCGGGGAGCTGTTTTTT. Translation: CASSSPVIRRTGELFF.

V usage is TRBV15 and J usage is TRBJ1-1; 7 bases are shared with TRBD1. The CDR3 spans 15 residues. Germline CDR1 is LNHNV and CDR2 is YYDKDF (reference sequence). Trimming cost V 8 bases and J 4 bases; bases outside gene matches: 13. The CDR3 here is CATQPTQGYGTEAFF. The CDR3 coding sequence is TGTGCCACCCAACCTACACAGGGGTACGGCACTGAAGCTTTCTTT.

The chain couples TRBV6-2 or TRBV6-3 to TRBJ1-2, with D unresolved. The CDR3 runs to 18 residues. The germline V and J ends were trimmed by 2 bases and 1 base, with 20 bases remaining between them. CDR1 and CDR2 (germline): MNHEY, SVGEGT. The CDR3 is CASSYRASSNLDNYGYTF. CDR3 nucleotides: TGTGCCAGCAGTTACCGGGCGAGCTCAAACCTTGATAACTATGGCTACACCTTC.

The table lists this clonotype with a few counts. V usage is TRBV20-1 and J usage is TRBJ2-1; D gene unclear. Germline CDR1 DFQATT, CDR2 SNEGSKA (reference sequence). Trimming removed 7 bases at V and 4 bases at J, with 5 bases between. The CDR3 has 10 amino acids. CDR3 in amino acids: CSVIYNEQFF. The CDR3 nucleotides are TGCAGTGTTATTTACAATGAGCAGTTCTTC.